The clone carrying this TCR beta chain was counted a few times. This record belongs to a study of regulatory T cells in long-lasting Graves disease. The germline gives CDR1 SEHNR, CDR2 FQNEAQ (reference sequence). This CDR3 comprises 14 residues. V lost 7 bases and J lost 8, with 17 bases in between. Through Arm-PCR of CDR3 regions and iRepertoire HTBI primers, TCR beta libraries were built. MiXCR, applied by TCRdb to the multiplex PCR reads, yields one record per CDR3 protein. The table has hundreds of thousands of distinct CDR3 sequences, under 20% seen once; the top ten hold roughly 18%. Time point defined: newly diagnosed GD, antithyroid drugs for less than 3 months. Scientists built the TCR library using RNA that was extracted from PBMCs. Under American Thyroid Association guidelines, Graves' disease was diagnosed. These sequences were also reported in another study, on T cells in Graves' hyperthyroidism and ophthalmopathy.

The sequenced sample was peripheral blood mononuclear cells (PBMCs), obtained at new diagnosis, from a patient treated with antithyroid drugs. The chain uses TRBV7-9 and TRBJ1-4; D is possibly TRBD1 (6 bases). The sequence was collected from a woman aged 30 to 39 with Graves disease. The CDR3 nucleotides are TGTGCCAGCACGGGGTCAGGGGTCGGCGAAAAACTGTTTTTT. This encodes CASTGSGVGEKLFF.